A single sample is the source of the 26 T cell receptor beta chains below, sequenced in a study of CD8 T cells in Susac syndrome. Reverse transcription of 0.5 to 1 ug RNA used random hexamers. TCRdb ran MiXCR on the immunoSEQ multiplex PCR reads and lists one entry per CDR3 protein. The repertoire has some 150,000 distinct CDR3 sequences, over 85% of them found once; the top ten carry about 0.25%. The specimen was CD8+ T cells from PBMCs. The receptors originated from a human donor in good health.

The chain has TRBV3-1 and TRBJ2-2, with D hard to call. Germline CDR1 LGHDT, CDR2 YNNKEL (reference sequence). The germline V and J ends were trimmed by 0 bases and 6 bases, with 11 bases remaining between them. The CDR3 runs 15 residues. For the CDR3, the DNA is TGTGCCAGCAGCCAAGATACGTATAGCCCCGGGGAGCTGTTTTTT. Protein: CASSQDTYSPGELFF.

V usage is TRBV2 and J usage is TRBJ1-1; possibly TRBD1 for D (6 bases). This CDR3 comprises 15 residues. Germline V gene data show CDR1 as SNHLY and CDR2 as FYNNEI. V was trimmed by 11 bases and J by 1 base, leaving 20 bases between them. DNA of the CDR3: TGTGCCGTCCTAAGGACAGACAGAGAGAACACTGAAGCTTTCTTT. This gives the protein CAVLRTDRENTEAFF.

The V call is TRBV29-1, the J call TRBJ2-1; 9 bases agree with TRBD1. CDR3 length: 12 amino acids. V lost 1 base, J lost 9 bases, and 1 base stayed unmatched. In germline, CDR1 is SQVTM, CDR2 ANQGSEA. CDR3 nucleotides: TGCAGCGTTGAAGGACAGGGGGTTGAGCAGTTCTTC. It translates to CSVEGQGVEQFF.

The chain uses TRBV15 and TRBJ1-4; D possibly corresponds to TRBD1 (5 bases). The CDR3 has 15 residues. Germline V gives CDR1 LNHNV, CDR2 YYDKDF (reference sequence). Trimming stripped 0 bases from V and 13 bases from J, with 18 bases between. The CDR3 coding sequence is TGTGCCACCAGCAGAGATGGGACCGTTTCGACGCGACTGTTTTTT. As protein: CATSRDGTVSTRLFF.

The J gene is TRBJ1-5, the V gene TRBV12-3 or TRBV12-4, with a weak D call TRBD1 (6 bases). The CDR3 is 15 amino acids. Trimming took 5 bases from V and 1 from J, leaving 12 bases between them. The chain's CDR3 is CASSTGQLSNQPQHF. The CDR3 DNA sequence: TGTGCCAGCAGTACGGGACAATTGAGCAATCAGCCCCAGCATTTT.

The chain uses TRBV6-2 or TRBV6-3 and TRBJ2-7; no firm D call. The germline V gene has CDR1 MNHEY and CDR2 SVGEGT. CDR3 length equals 12 residues. V dropped 6 bases and J dropped 4 bases, with 10 bases sitting between them. Here the CDR3 DNA reads TGTGCCAGCAGGTCGTCCCCGTACGAGCAGTACTTC. Translation gives CASRSSPYEQYF.

The genes are TRBV9 and TRBJ2-3; D is ambiguous. The CDR3 runs 13 residues. Trimming took 0 bases from V and 1 from J, leaving 3 bases between them. Germline V gene lookup returns CDR1 SGDLS and CDR2 YYNGEE. The CDR3 coding sequence is TGTGCCAGCAGCGTAGTGGGCACAGATACGCAGTATTTT. The encoded protein is CASSVVGTDTQYF.

This chain joins TRBV20-1 and TRBJ2-3; 7 bases fit TRBD1. CDR1 and CDR2 (germline): DFQATT, SNEGSKA (reference sequence). The CDR3 contains 14 residues. V lost 2 bases and J lost 2; bases outside the gene matches: 4. CDR3: CSARTGAHTDTQYF. DNA of the CDR3: TGCAGTGCTAGAACAGGGGCGCACACAGATACGCAGTATTTT.

The chain employs TRBV13 and TRBJ2-5; 10 nucleotides align to TRBD2. CDR3 size: 14 residues. Trimming cost V 5 bases and J 5 bases; bases outside gene matches: 5. CDR1 and CDR2 (germline): PRHDT, FYEKMQ (reference sequence). This CDR3 reads CASSKTGLAETQYF. The CDR3 nucleotides are TGTGCCAGCAGCAAAACGGGACTAGCGGAGACCCAGTACTTC.

This chain links TRBV7-9 with TRBJ2-1; 7 nucleotides align to TRBD1. Trimming at V came to 3 bases and at J to 7 bases, leaving 9 bases not matched to a gene. The CDR3 loop spans 15 amino acids. The germline CDR1 and CDR2 sequences are SEHNR and FQNEAQ (reference sequence). Written as DNA, the CDR3 is TGTGCCAGCAGCTTCGAAGGGGGCCTGAGGAATGAGCAGTTCTTC. Amino acids: CASSFEGGLRNEQFF. Together with reference TRBV7-9 and TRBJ2-1, the CDR3 gives the full variable domain: DTGVSQNPRHKITKRGQNVTFRCDPISEHNRLYWYRQTLGQGPEFLTYFQNEAQLEKSRLLSDRFSAERPKGSFSTLEIQRTEQGDSAMYLCASSFEGGLRNEQFFGPGTRLTVL.

The chain carries TRBV4-2 and TRBJ2-7, with D unclear. The V gene lost 4 bases and the J gene lost 7 bases, with 14 bases spanning the gap. Germline CDR1 is LGHNA and CDR2 is YNFKEQ. The length of the CDR3 is 13 residues. The CDR3 spells CASSLFRGVEQYF. CDR3 bases: TGTGCCAGCAGCCTCTTCCGTGGTGTGGAGCAGTACTTC.

This clonotype was recorded once. J is TRBJ1-2 and V is TRBV12-3 or TRBV12-4; 8 bases fit TRBD1. The trim removed 5 bases at V and 8 bases at J, leaving 13 bases unmatched. This CDR3 is built from 15 residues. The CDR3 nucleotides read TGTGCCAGCAGTCCGGGACCCGGACAGGGTCCAGGCTACACCTTC. This encodes CASSPGPGQGPGYTF.

The chain couples TRBV25-1 to TRBJ2-1; possibly TRBD1 or TRBD2 for D (5 bases each). From germline, CDR1 is MGHDK and CDR2 SYGVNS. The V end lost 2 bases, the J end lost 8 bases, and 10 bases lay between the germline ends. The CDR3 runs to 13 residues. In DNA form, the CDR3 reads TGTGCCAGCAGTGAACCTCGAGGGGATGAGCAGTTCTTC. This encodes CASSEPRGDEQFF. Combining the CDR3 with reference TRBV25-1 and TRBJ2-1 gives the whole variable domain EADIYQTPRYLVIGTGKKITLECSQTMGHDKMYWYQQDPGMELHLIHYSYGVNSTEKGDLSSESTVSRIRTEHFPLTLESARPSHTSQYLCASSEPRGDEQFFGPGTRLTVL.

This chain uses TRBV6-6 with TRBJ1-5; 8 nucleotides line up with TRBD1. Germline V lookup: CDR1 MNHNY, CDR2 SVGAGI (reference sequence). The CDR3 has 15 amino acids. Trimming removed 5 bases from V and 2 bases from J; junction bases left unmatched: 5. CDR3 loop: CASSAMDRGNQPQHF. The CDR3 nucleotides read TGTGCCAGCAGTGCCATGGACAGGGGCAATCAGCCCCAGCATTTT.

This chain joins TRBV9 and TRBJ1-1, with D hard to call. V lost 1 base and J 5 bases, leaving 15 bases between the germline ends. This CDR3 has 15 residues. Germline-derived CDR1 and CDR2 are SGDLS and YYNGEE. CDR3 sequence reads: CASSVFEGMETEAFF. CDR3 bases: TGTGCCAGCAGCGTATTCGAGGGAATGGAGACTGAAGCTTTCTTT.

This clonotype was recorded a few times. The genes are TRBV3-1 and TRBJ2-1; no reliable D call. The CDR3 has 13 amino acids. V shed 3 bases and J shed 5 bases, with 8 bases lying between them. Germline CDR1 is LGHDT and CDR2 is YNNKEL (reference sequence). CDR3 in amino acids: CASSQGGNNEQFF. The DNA for the CDR3 is TGTGCCAGCAGCCAGGGCGGAAACAATGAGCAGTTCTTC.

J is TRBJ2-3 and V is TRBV27; 9 bases are shared with TRBD2. This CDR3 comprises 15 residues. Germline V gives CDR1 MNHEY, CDR2 SMNVEV (reference sequence). V trimming: 8 bases; J trimming: 5 bases; junction bases outside the gene matches: 11. The CDR3 region has the DNA TGTGCCAGCCACCCTATAGCGGGAGTTGGAGATACGCAGTATTTT. Amino acids: CASHPIAGVGDTQYF.

This clonotype appeared a single time. This chain connects TRBV7-9 to TRBJ1-1, with D unresolved. V lost 5 bases and J lost 3, with 10 bases in between. CDR1 and CDR2 (germline): SEHNR, FQNEAQ (reference sequence). There are 13 residues in the CDR3. CDR3 bases: TGTGCCAGCAGCAACCCGGCGGACACTGAAGCTTTCTTT. Amino acids: CASSNPADTEAFF.

The V call is TRBV27, the J call TRBJ2-7; possibly TRBD1 for D (6 bases). The CDR3 has 15 residues. V was clipped by 5 bases and J by 4 bases, with 18 bases between them. CDR1 is MNHEY and CDR2 is SMNVEV in the germline V gene (reference sequence). CDR3 nucleotides: TGTGCCAGCAGTCTGTTAGGGGGTTCGGGATACGAGCAGTACTTC. It encodes CASSLLGGSGYEQYF.

V is TRBV13 and J is TRBJ2-5, with 10 bases identical to TRBD2. The CDR3 runs to 16 residues. Germline V lookup: CDR1 PRHDT, CDR2 FYEKMQ (reference sequence). V lost 5 bases to trimming and J lost 1 base; unmatched junction nucleotides: 7. This CDR3 is CASSRAEREGQETQYF. CDR3 sequence (DNA): TGTGCCAGCAGCCGCGCGGAGCGGGAGGGCCAAGAGACCCAGTACTTC.

V is TRBV29-1 and J is TRBJ1-2, with 7 bases aligning to TRBD1. J lost 3 bases, V lost 7 bases, and 8 bases had no gene match. The CDR3 contains 13 residues. From germline, CDR1 is SQVTM and CDR2 ANQGSEA. In DNA form, the CDR3 reads TGCAGCGCCGAGGAGGGGGCGGACTATGGCTACACCTTC. This sequence encodes CSAEEGADYGYTF.

This rearrangement joins TRBV2 to TRBJ2-5; D unresolved. The germline V and J ends were trimmed by 8 bases and 2 bases, with 6 bases remaining between them. The CDR3 sequence is 11 residues long. Germline loops: CDR1 SNHLY, CDR2 FYNNEI. CDR3 nucleotide sequence: TGTGCCAGCGACCCTCAAGAGACCCAGTACTTC. It is translated as CASDPQETQYF.

The chain uses TRBV20-1 and TRBJ2-1, with 10 bases that match TRBD2. The ends lost 0 bases at V and 3 bases at J; junction bases unmatched: 23. The CDR3 covers 22 residues. Germline loops: CDR1 DFQATT, CDR2 SNEGSKA (reference sequence). The CDR3 nucleotides read TGCAGTGCTAGAGATCAGGGGGGTCCTAGCGGGAGTATAATTTGGAGCTACAATGAGCAGTTCTTC. Translating it yields CSARDQGGPSGSIIWSYNEQFF.

The chain uses TRBV4-3 and TRBJ2-5; D remains ambiguous. V was trimmed by 1 base and J by 4 bases, leaving 13 bases between them. CDR1 is LGHNA and CDR2 is YSLEER in the germline V gene. The CDR3 consists of 15 residues. The CDR3: CASSQAWRVRETQYF. CDR3 sequence (DNA): TGCGCCAGCAGCCAAGCCTGGAGAGTAAGAGAGACCCAGTACTTC.

The chain joins TRBV7-9 to TRBJ2-5, with D unclear. V was trimmed by 1 base and J by 6 bases, leaving 6 bases between them. The CDR3 runs 12 residues. Germline lookup yields CDR1 SEHNR and CDR2 FQNEAQ (reference sequence). The DNA for the CDR3 is TGTGCCAGCAGCTTAGGTACTAAGACCCAGTACTTC. It yields the protein CASSLGTKTQYF.

The rearrangement uses TRBV7-3 and TRBJ2-1; D is unresolved. This CDR3 comprises 13 residues. The germline V and J ends were trimmed by 3 bases and 3 bases, with 6 bases remaining between them. The germline V gene encodes CDR1 SGHTA and CDR2 FQGTGA. CDR3 sequence reads: CASSLDGYNEQFF. The CDR3 DNA is TGTGCCAGCAGCTTGGACGGCTACAATGAGCAGTTCTTC.